The rows below give T cell receptor beta chains drawn from one sample of a study of post-analysis software for immune sequencing data. TCRdb processed the PCR reads anew with MiXCR; each CDR3 protein has one entry. The repertoire holds roughly 870,000 distinct CDR3 sequences, about 50% seen once, with around 4.5% in the top ten. The sequenced material came from blood. The receptors here all came from a girl aged 10 to 17 with multiple sclerosis. The CDR3 runs from the conserved cysteine through the conserved F or W. The order of the fields is CDR3 length, D gene, J gene, clone size, V gene, CDR3 protein, CDR3 DNA. A D gene is named only where the DNA matches it firmly. Part of the rows lack a size; the others show once, few, many or a class for expanded clones.

14 TRBD2 TRBJ2-3 NA TRBV5-5 CASSLAGGEDTQYF TGTGCCAGCAGCTTGGCGGGAGGGGAAGATACGCAGTATTTT
14 NA TRBJ2-7 NA TRBV19 CASSIARQPYEQYF TGTGCCAGTAGTATAGCTCGACAGCCCTACGAGCAGTACTTC
14 NA TRBJ2-6 NA TRBV5-5 CAGSLETGANVLTF TGTGCCGGCAGCTTGGAAACAGGGGCCAACGTCCTGACTTTC
15 NA TRBJ2-7 NA TRBV20-1 CSAGVGQGFSYEQYF TGCAGTGCTGGGGTGGGGCAGGGGTTTTCCTACGAGCAGTACTTC
14 TRBD2 TRBJ2-3 NA TRBV12-3/TRBV12-4 CASSFRLATDTQYF TGTGCCAGCAGTTTCCGACTAGCCACAGATACGCAGTATTTT
16 TRBD2 TRBJ2-3 NA TRBV12-3/TRBV12-4 CAGSSGLAGVTDVQYF TGTGCCGGCAGTTCAGGACTAGCGGGAGTAACAGATGTGCAGTATTTT
15 TRBD2 TRBJ2-1 NA TRBV20-1 CSASRGGGAVNEQFF TGCAGTGCTTCTAGGGGCGGGGGGGCTGTCAATGAGCAGTTCTTC
17 TRBD2 TRBJ2-7 few TRBV5-1 CASSLGGLAGRSYEQYF TGCGCCAGCAGCTTGGGGGGACTAGCGGGACGCTCCTACGAGCAGTACTTC
14 NA TRBJ2-5 NA TRBV5-1 CASSLEEVSGEQYF TGCGCCAGCAGCTTGGAGGAGGTTTCCGGGGAGCAGTACTTC
15 TRBD2 TRBJ2-7 NA TRBV6-6 CASSFRLAGVDEQYF TGTGCCAGCAGTTTCAGACTAGCGGGAGTCGACGAGCAGTACTTC
15 NA TRBJ1-2 NA TRBV7-3 CASSLVAGTDYGYTF TGTGCCAGCAGCTTAGTAGCCGGGACGGACTATGGCTACACCTTC
15 TRBD1 TRBJ1-2 NA TRBV6-5 CASTKRDSWGYGYTF TGTGCCAGCACCAAACGGGACAGTTGGGGCTATGGCTACACCTTC
14 NA TRBJ2-1 few TRBV20-1 CSAKEGLSYNEQFF TGCAGTGCTAAGGAGGGCCTCTCCTACAATGAGCAGTTCTTC
13 TRBD1 TRBJ1-2 NA TRBV7-2 CASIQGAVYGYTF TGTGCCAGCATACAGGGGGCAGTCTATGGCTACACCTTC
16 NA TRBJ1-5 few TRBV4-1 CASSQDHGKAIQPQHF TGCGCCAGCAGTCAAGATCACGGAAAAGCAATTCAGCCCCAGCATTTT
18 TRBD2 TRBJ2-3 NA TRBV7-6 CASSFWREGRGVTDTQYF TGTGCCAGCAGCTTCTGGCGGGAGGGCCGGGGGGTCACAGATACGCAGTATTTT
13 NA TRBJ2-1 NA TRBV29-1 CSVEGSRAHEQFF TGCAGCGTTGAAGGTAGCAGGGCCCATGAGCAGTTCTTC
17 TRBD1 TRBJ2-1 NA TRBV11-2 CASSWTGVYGGDNEQFF TGTGCCAGCAGCTGGACAGGGGTTTACGGAGGGGACAATGAGCAGTTCTTC
17 NA TRBJ2-3 few TRBV10-3 CAISESTATVQADTQYF TGTGCCATCAGTGAGTCTACCGCGACAGTCCAGGCAGATACGCAGTATTTT
13 NA TRBJ2-1 NA TRBV20-1 CSARDNSPNEQFF TGCAGTGCTAGAGATAACTCGCCCAATGAGCAGTTCTTC
14 TRBD2 TRBJ2-7 NA TRBV7-7 CASSLGGEGYEQYF TGTGCCAGCAGCCTGGGGGGGGAAGGCTACGAGCAGTACTTC
16 NA TRBJ2-7 NA TRBV29-1 CSVARGAGPQGNEQYF TGCAGCGTTGCTCGGGGGGCCGGGCCACAAGGCAACGAGCAGTACTTC
16 TRBD1 TRBJ2-3 few TRBV5-1 CASSTGRNRGADTQYF TGCGCCAGCAGCACCGGACGAAACAGGGGCGCAGATACGCAGTATTTT
14 NA TRBJ1-2 NA TRBV20-1 CSAREAAVNYGYTF TGCAGTGCTAGAGAGGCGGCCGTTAACTATGGCTACACCTTC
13 TRBD1 TRBJ2-7 NA TRBV29-1 CSGGQGRGYEQYF TGCAGCGGAGGACAGGGGAGGGGGTACGAGCAGTACTTC
14 TRBD2 TRBJ2-3 few TRBV20-1 CSAHLAAFTDTQYF TGCAGTGCGCATCTAGCGGCCTTTACAGATACGCAGTATTTT
13 NA TRBJ2-7 few TRBV20-1 CSARTSSPYEQYF TGCAGTGCTAGGACTAGTTCCCCCTACGAGCAGTACTTC
14 TRBD2 TRBJ2-7 few TRBV6-1 CASSSGTEGHEQYF TGTGCCAGCAGCAGCGGGACGGAGGGCCACGAGCAGTACTTC
13 NA TRBJ1-2 NA TRBV6-5 CASSYDPNYGYTF TGTGCCAGCAGCTATGATCCTAACTATGGCTACACCTTC
13 NA TRBJ2-7 NA TRBV20-1 CSARSLEEDEQYF TGCAGTGCTAGAAGTCTAGAAGAGGACGAGCAGTACTTC
16 NA TRBJ2-7 NA TRBV29-1 CSVEGGQPLPSYEQYF TGCAGCGTTGAAGGAGGGCAGCCCCTACCCTCCTACGAGCAGTACTTC
16 TRBD2 TRBJ2-1 NA TRBV15 CATSRSRAGGGDEQFF TGTGCCACCAGCAGGAGTAGAGCGGGAGGGGGGGATGAGCAGTTCTTC
13 NA TRBJ1-2 NA TRBV20-1 CSSLRGQGNGYTF TGCAGTTCTCTACGGGGGCAGGGGAATGGCTACACCTTC
11 NA TRBJ2-7 NA TRBV12-5 CASGLIGEQYF TGTGCTAGTGGTTTAATCGGCGAGCAGTACTTC
15 TRBD2 TRBJ2-4 NA TRBV28 CATQSSGGAKNIQYF TGTGCCACCCAGAGTAGCGGGGGAGCCAAAAACATTCAGTACTTC
17 NA TRBJ1-1 NA TRBV4-1 CASSQELRVGVGTEAFF TGCGCCAGCAGCCAAGAACTAAGGGTGGGGGTAGGAACTGAAGCTTTCTTT
17 NA TRBJ2-1 NA TRBV5-1 CASSPVGQASSYNEQFF TGCGCCAGCAGCCCTGTGGGGCAGGCAAGCTCCTACAATGAGCAGTTCTTC
15 NA TRBJ2-5 few TRBV15 CATSRDHAGQETQYF TGTGCCACCAGCAGAGATCATGCAGGTCAAGAGACCCAGTACTTC
16 NA TRBJ1-2 NA TRBV7-2 CASSLGMGGANYGYTF TGTGCCAGCAGTTTAGGAATGGGGGGCGCTAACTATGGCTACACCTTC
13 NA TRBJ2-1 NA TRBV3-1 CASSQGRGKEQFF TGTGCCAGCAGCCAAGGGAGGGGAAAAGAGCAGTTCTTC
13 NA TRBJ1-4 few TRBV10-3 CAVRSATNEKLFF TGTGCCGTCCGGTCGGCAACTAATGAAAAACTGTTTTTT
16 TRBD1 TRBJ2-7 NA TRBV27 CASSLPGTGGWNEQYF TGTGCCAGCAGTTTACCCGGGACAGGGGGTTGGAACGAGCAGTACTTC
15 NA TRBJ2-5 NA TRBV20-1 CSASPRDWYQETQYF TGCAGTGCTAGCCCCCGGGATTGGTACCAAGAGACCCAGTACTTC
15 TRBD2 TRBJ2-7 few TRBV5-1 CASSFTSGGSYEQYF TGCGCCAGCAGCTTCACTAGCGGGGGTTCCTACGAGCAGTACTTC
16 TRBD2 TRBJ2-1 NA TRBV3-1 CASSRAGTSGRHEQFF TGTGCCAGCAGCCGGGCCGGGACTAGCGGGAGACATGAGCAGTTCTTC
14 TRBD2 TRBJ2-5 few TRBV7-2 CASSSRVLWREQYF TGTGCCAGCAGCAGCCGGGTCCTCTGGCGGGAGCAGTACTTC